Below are 11 T cell receptor beta chains sequenced from a single sample in a study of shared clonotypes between healthy human individuals. The assay was immunoSEQ multiplex PCR, and TCRdb's table has in-frame clones only and misses some. The repertoire includes over a million clones, about 84% of them detected once, and 0.4% to 0.55% sits in the top ten. Sequencing was carried out using memory CD4+ T cells from PBMCs. Subset denoted: CD45RA-negative fraction. The origin of the receptors is a man aged 18 to 35 in good health. Some clones in this sample may be carry-over from other donors' samples.

The gene calls are TRBV10-3 and TRBJ2-3; no firm D call. V was trimmed by 2 bases and J by 2 bases, leaving 11 bases between them. Germline-derived CDR1 and CDR2 are ENHRY and SYGVKD. The CDR3 consists of 15 residues. The CDR3 here is CAISEDGSDTDTQYF. The DNA for the CDR3 is TGTGCCATCAGTGAGGACGGCTCAGACACAGATACGCAGTATTTT.

The rearrangement joins TRBV2 to TRBJ2-7; weak D call: TRBD2 (5 bases). Germline CDR1 is SNHLY and CDR2 is FYNNEI. Trimming removed 3 bases at V and 9 bases at J, with 12 bases between. This CDR3 region has 12 residues. The CDR3 nucleotides are TGTGCCAGCAGTGATCGTGCCGCGGGGCAGTACTTC. Translation gives CASSDRAAGQYF.

This chain uses TRBV28 with TRBJ2-5, with D hard to call. V lost 2 bases, J lost 1 base, and 8 bases lay in between. CDR3 length equals 14 residues. CDR1 is MDHEN and CDR2 is SYDVKM in the germline V gene. As DNA, the CDR3 is TGTGCCAGCAGTTTACTGAGGTTCCAAGAGACCCAGTACTTC. Translated, it gives CASSLLRFQETQYF. Variable domain in full (rest from reference TRBV28 and TRBJ2-5): DVKVTQSSRYLVKRTGEKVFLECVQDMDHENMFWYRQDPGLGLRLIYFSYDVKMKEKGDIPEGYSVSREKKERFSLILESASTNQTSMYLCASSLLRFQETQYFGPGTRLLVL.

The J gene is TRBJ2-7, the V gene TRBV6-6; 8 bases match TRBD1. Looked up from germline, CDR1 is MNHNY and CDR2 is SVGAGI (reference sequence). V was pared by 0 bases and J by 3 bases, with 4 bases of the junction left unmatched. This CDR3 has 15 amino acids. The CDR3: CASSYSGTGHYEQYF. CDR3 DNA: TGTGCCAGCAGTTACTCCGGGACAGGACACTACGAGCAGTACTTC.

This chain links TRBV11-2 with TRBJ2-7; D uncertain. Looked up from germline, CDR1 is SGHAT and CDR2 is FQNNGV. Trimming left V 3 bases short and J 4 bases short, with 7 bases between. The CDR3 extends over 12 amino acids. CDR3 residues: CASSLPRYEQYF. In nucleotides, the CDR3 is TGTGCCAGCAGCTTGCCTCGGTACGAGCAGTACTTC.

The chain links TRBV29-1 to TRBJ2-7, with 11 bases matching TRBD2. The V and J ends lost 3 bases and 4 bases, in that order; junction bases with no gene match: 11. CDR3 size: 16 residues. CDR1 is SQVTM and CDR2 is ANQGSEA in the germline V gene. The CDR3 sequence: CSVDGLGVAGGYEQYF. The CDR3 DNA reads as TGCAGCGTTGACGGGCTGGGGGTAGCGGGAGGGTACGAGCAGTACTTC.

The V and J genes are TRBV18 and TRBJ2-1; D is undetermined. Per the germline V gene, CDR1 is KGHSH and CDR2 is LQKENI. V lost 3 bases to trimming and J lost 0 bases, with 6 bases between them. The CDR3 has 14 residues. The CDR3 DNA sequence: TGTGCCAGCTCACCGGCGGACTCCTACAATGAGCAGTTCTTC. This gives the protein CASSPADSYNEQFF.

V gene TRBV13 combines with J gene TRBJ2-2, with D possibly TRBD2 on 5 matching bases. The CDR3 sequence is 13 residues long. The V end was cut by 5 bases, the J end by 5 bases, with 9 bases between. Germline values: CDR1 PRHDT, CDR2 FYEKMQ (reference sequence). CDR3 nucleotides: TGTGCCAGCAGCCTTAGGAGGACCGGGGAGCTGTTTTTT. Translated: CASSLRRTGELFF.

The rearrangement uses TRBV5-6 and TRBJ2-1; D might be TRBD1 (5 bases). V lost 0 bases, J lost 9 bases, and 13 bases lay in between. The CDR3 contains 14 residues. In germline, CDR1 is SGHDT, CDR2 YYEEEE. CDR3 DNA sequence: TGTGCCAGCAGCTTGGTGGGGCTCGACCGTGAGCAGTTCTTC. This encodes CASSLVGLDREQFF.

The rearrangement uses TRBV7-3 and TRBJ1-2, with D hard to call. The CDR3 spans 16 residues. From germline, CDR1 is SGHTA and CDR2 FQGTGA. Trimming took 3 bases from V and 8 from J, leaving 22 bases between them. The CDR3 sequence: CASSLDTRRDTLGYTF. The CDR3 DNA is TGTGCCAGCAGCTTGGATACGCGGCGTGATACCCTGGGCTACACCTTC. The whole variable domain, filled in from reference TRBV7-3 and TRBJ1-2, reads GAGVSQTPSNKVTEKGKYVELRCDPISGHTALYWYRQSLGQGPEFLIYFQGTGAADDSGLPNDRFFAVRPEGSVSTLKIQRTERGDSAVYLCASSLDTRRDTLGYTFGSGTRLTVV.

The V gene is TRBV5-1, the J gene TRBJ1-2; 7 bases agree with TRBD1. The CDR3 totals 14 residues. The germline V gene has CDR1 SGHRS and CDR2 YFSETQ. The trim removed 9 bases at V and 5 bases at J, leaving 13 bases unmatched. The CDR3 loop reads CATSARGRTYGYTF. The CDR3 coding sequence is TGCGCCACCTCCGCGAGGGGGCGAACATATGGCTACACCTTC.